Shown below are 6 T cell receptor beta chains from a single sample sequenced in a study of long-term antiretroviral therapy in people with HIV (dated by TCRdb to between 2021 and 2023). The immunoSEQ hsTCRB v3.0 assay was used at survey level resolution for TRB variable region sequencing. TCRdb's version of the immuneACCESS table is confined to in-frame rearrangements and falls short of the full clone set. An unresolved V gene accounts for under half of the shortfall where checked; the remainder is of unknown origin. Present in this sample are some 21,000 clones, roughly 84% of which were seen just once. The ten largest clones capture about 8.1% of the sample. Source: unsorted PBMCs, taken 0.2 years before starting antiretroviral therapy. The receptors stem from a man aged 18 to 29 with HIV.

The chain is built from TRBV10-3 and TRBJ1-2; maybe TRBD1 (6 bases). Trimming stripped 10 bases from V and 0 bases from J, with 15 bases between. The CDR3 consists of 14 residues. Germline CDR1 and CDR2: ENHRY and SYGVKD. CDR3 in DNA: TGTGCCACCCCCCATGGGGGGCCTAACTATGGCTACACCTTC. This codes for CATPHGGPNYGYTF.

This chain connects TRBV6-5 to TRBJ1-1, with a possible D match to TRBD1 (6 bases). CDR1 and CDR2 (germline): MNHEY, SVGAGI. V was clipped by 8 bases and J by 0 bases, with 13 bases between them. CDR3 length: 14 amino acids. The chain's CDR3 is CASLGGRMNTEAFF. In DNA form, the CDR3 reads TGTGCCAGCCTCGGGGGGCGGATGAACACTGAAGCTTTCTTT.

The CDR3 protein is CASSSRGGVKNIQYF. The CDR3 bases are TGTGCCAGCAGCTCAAGGGGGGGGGTGAAAAACATTCAGTACTTC. This chain uses TRBV7-9 with TRBJ2-4; possible D gene TRBD2, 7 bases. Germline V CDR1 and CDR2: SEHNR, FQNEAQ (reference sequence). V shed 4 bases and J shed 4 bases, with 14 bases lying between them. The CDR3 contains 15 residues.

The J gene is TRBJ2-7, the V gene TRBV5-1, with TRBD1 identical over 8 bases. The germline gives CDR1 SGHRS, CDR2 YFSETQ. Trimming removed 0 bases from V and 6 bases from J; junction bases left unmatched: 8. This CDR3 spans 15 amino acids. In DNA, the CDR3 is TGCGCCAGCAGCTTGGATAGGGGACAGGTCGGCGAGCAGTACTTC. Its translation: CASSLDRGQVGEQYF.

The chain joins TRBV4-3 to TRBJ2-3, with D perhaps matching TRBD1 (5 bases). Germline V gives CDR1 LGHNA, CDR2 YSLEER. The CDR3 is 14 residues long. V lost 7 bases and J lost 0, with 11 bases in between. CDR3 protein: CASNSGSSTDTQYF. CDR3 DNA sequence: TGCGCCAGCAATTCAGGGTCGAGCACAGATACGCAGTATTTT.

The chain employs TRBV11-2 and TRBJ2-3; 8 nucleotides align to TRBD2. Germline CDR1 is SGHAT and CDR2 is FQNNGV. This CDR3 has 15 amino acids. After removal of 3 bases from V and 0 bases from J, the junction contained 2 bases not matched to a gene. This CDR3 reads CASSFASGSTDTQYF. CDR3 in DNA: TGTGCCAGCAGCTTTGCTAGCGGGAGCACAGATACGCAGTATTTT.